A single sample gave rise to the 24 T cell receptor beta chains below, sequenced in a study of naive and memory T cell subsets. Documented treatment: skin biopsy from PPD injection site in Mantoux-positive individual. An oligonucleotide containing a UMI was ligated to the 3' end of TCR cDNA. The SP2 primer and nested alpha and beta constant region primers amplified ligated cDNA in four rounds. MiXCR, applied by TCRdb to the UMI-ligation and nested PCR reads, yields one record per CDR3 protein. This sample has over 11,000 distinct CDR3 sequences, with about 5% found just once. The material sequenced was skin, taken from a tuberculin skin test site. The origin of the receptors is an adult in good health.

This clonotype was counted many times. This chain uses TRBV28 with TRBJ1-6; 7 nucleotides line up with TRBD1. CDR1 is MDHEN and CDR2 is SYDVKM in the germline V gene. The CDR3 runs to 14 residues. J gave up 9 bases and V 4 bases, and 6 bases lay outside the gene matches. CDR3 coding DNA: TGTGCCAGCAGTTCAGGGGGACACACTTCACCCCTCCACTTT. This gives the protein CASSSGGHTSPLHF.

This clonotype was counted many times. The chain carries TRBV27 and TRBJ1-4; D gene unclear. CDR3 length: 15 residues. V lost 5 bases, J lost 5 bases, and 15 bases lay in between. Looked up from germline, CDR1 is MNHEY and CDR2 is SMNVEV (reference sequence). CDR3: CASSRWTEPNEKLFF. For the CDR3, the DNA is TGTGCCAGCAGTAGATGGACGGAGCCGAATGAAAAACTGTTTTTT.

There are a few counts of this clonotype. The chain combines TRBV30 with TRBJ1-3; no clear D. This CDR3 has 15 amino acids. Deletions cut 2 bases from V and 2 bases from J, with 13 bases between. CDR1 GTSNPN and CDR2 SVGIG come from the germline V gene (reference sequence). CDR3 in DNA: TGTGCCTGGAGTAAGGAGAGGGCAGCTGGAAACACCATATATTTT. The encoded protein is CAWSKERAAGNTIYF.

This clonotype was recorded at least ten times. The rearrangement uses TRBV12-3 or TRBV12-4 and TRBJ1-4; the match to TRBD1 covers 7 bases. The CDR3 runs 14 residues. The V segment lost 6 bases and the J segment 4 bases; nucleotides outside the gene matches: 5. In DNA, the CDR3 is TGTGCCAGCAGCTGGGGACAGATTAATGAAAAACTGTTTTTT. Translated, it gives CASSWGQINEKLFF.

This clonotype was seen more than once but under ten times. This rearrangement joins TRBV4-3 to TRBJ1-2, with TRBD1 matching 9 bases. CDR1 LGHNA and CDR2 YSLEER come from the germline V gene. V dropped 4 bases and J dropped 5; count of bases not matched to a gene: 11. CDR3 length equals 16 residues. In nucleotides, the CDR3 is TGCGCCAGCAGCCTTTCGGGACAGGGTTTAAGTTATGGCTACACCTTC. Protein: CASSLSGQGLSYGYTF.

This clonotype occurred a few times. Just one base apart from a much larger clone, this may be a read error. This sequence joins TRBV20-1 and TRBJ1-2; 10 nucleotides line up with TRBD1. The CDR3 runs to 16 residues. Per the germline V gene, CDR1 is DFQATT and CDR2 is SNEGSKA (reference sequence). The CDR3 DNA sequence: TGCAGTGCTAGAACCCTTGACAGGGGGCGCGTTGATGGCGACACCTTC. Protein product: CSARTLDRGRVDGDTF.

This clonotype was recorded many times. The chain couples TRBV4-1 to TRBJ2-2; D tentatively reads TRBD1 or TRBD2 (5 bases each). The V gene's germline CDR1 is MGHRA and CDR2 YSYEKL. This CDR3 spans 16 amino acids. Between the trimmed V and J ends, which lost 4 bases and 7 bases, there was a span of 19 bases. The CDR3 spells CASSPRAGDLVGELFF. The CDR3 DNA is TGCGCCAGCAGCCCCCGGGCCGGGGACCTGGTCGGGGAGCTGTTTTTT.

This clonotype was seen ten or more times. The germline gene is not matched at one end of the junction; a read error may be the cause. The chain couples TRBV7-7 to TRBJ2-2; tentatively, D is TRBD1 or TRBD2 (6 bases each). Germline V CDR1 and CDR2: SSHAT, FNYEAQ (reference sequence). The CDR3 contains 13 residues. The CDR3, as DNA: TGTGCTAGCAGCCGGGGGCACACCGGGGAGCTGTTTTTT. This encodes CASSRGHTGELFF. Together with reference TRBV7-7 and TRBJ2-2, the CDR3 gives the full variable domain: GAGVSQSPRYKVTKRGQDVTLRCDPISSHATLYWYQQALGQGPEFLTYFNYEAQPDKSGLPSDRFSAERPEGSISTLTIQRTEQRDSAMYRCASSRGHTGELFFGEGSRLTVL.

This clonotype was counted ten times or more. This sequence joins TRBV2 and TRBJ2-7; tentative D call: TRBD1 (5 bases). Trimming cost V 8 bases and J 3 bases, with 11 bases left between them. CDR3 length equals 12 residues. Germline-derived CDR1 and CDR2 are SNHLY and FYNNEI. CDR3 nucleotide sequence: TGTGCCAGCGCCCAGGGCCACTACGAGCAGTACTTC. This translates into CASAQGHYEQYF.

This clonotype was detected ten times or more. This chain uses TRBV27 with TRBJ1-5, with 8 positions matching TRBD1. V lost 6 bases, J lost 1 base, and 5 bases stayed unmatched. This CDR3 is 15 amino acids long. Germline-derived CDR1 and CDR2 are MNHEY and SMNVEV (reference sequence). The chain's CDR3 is CASRGDRGSNQPQHF. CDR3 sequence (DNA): TGTGCCAGCAGGGGTGACAGGGGCAGCAATCAGCCCCAGCATTTT.

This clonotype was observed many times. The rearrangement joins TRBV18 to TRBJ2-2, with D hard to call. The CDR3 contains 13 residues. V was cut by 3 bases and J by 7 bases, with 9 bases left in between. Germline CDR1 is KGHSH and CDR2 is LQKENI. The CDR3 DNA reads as TGTGCCAGCTCACCCGGACCGGTCGGGGAGCTGTTTTTT. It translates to CASSPGPVGELFF.

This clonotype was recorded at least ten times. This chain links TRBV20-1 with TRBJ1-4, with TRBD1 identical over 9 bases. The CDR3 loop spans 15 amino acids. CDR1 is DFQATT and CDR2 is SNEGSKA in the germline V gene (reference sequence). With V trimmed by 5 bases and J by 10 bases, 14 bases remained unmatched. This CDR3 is CSARESGTGLAKLFF. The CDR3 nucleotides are TGCAGTGCTCGGGAGTCAGGGACAGGGTTGGCAAAACTGTTTTTT.

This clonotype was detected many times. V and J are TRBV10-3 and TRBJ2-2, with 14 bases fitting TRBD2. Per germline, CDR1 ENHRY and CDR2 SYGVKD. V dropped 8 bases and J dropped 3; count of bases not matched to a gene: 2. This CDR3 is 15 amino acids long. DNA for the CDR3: TGTGCCATCGGGACTAGCGGGGGCCACACCGGGGAGCTGTTTTTT. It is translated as CAIGTSGGHTGELFF.

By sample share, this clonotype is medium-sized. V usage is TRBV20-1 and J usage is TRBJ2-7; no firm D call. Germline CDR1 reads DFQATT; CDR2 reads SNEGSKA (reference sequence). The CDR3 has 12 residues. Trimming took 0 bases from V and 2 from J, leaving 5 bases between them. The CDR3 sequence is CSARESTYEQYF. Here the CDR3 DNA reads TGCAGTGCTAGAGAGTCTACCTACGAGCAGTACTTC.

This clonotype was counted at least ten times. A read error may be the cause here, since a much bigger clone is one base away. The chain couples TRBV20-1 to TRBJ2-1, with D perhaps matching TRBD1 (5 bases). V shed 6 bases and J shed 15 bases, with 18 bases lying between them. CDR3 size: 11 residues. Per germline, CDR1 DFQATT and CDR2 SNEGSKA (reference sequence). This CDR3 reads CSAGRPPQGFF. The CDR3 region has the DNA TGCAGTGCAGGACGACCTCCGCAGGGGTTCTTC.

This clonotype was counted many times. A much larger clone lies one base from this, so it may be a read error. The CDR3 DNA is TGTGCCAGCAGCGTAGGAGGCAGGGGGATCGGCTATGGCGACACCTTC. Its protein product is CASSVGGRGIGYGDTF. This chain uses TRBV9 with TRBJ1-2, with 7 bases identical to TRBD1. The CDR3 has 16 amino acids. Germline V gives CDR1 SGDLS, CDR2 YYNGEE.

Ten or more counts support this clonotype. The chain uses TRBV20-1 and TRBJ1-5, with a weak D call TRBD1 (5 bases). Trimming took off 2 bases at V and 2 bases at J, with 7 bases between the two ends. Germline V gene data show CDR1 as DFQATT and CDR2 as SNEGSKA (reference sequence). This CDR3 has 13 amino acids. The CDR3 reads CSARSGGNQPQHF. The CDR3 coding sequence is TGCAGTGCTAGATCGGGGGGCAATCAGCCCCAGCATTTT.

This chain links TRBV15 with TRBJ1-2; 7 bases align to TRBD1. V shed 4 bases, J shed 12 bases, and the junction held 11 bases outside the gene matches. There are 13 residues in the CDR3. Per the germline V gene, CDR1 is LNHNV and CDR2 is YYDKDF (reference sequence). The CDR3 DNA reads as TGTGCCACCAGCACCCGGACAGGATCCGGCGACACCTTC. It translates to CATSTRTGSGDTF.

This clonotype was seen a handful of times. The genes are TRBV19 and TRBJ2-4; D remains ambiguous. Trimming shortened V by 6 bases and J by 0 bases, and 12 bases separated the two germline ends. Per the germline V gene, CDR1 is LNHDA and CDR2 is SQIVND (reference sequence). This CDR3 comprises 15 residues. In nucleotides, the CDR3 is TGTGCCAGTAGCGCTAGAGACCCAGCCAAAAACATTCAGTACTTC. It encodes CASSARDPAKNIQYF.

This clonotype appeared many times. The CDR3 DNA sequence: TGTGCCAGCAGCTTCAGCGGGGGGGCATCCGGGGAGCTGTTTTTT. Protein sequence: CASSFSGGASGELFF. The chain carries TRBV7-2 and TRBJ2-2; 10 bases align to TRBD2. The CDR3 covers 15 residues. Germline trimming cut 3 bases from V and 6 bases from J; bases unmatched to any gene: 4. Per the germline V gene, CDR1 is SGHTA and CDR2 is FQGNSA.

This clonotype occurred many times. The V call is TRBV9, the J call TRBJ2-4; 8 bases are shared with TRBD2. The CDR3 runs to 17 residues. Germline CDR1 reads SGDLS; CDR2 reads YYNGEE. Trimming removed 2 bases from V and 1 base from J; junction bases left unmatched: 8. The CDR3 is CASSVTPTGGAKNIQYF. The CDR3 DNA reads TGTGCCAGCAGCGTGACACCCACGGGGGGGGCCAAAAACATTCAGTACTTC.

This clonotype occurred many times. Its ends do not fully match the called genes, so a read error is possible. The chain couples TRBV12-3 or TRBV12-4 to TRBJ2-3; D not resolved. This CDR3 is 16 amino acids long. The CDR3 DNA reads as TGTGCCAGCAGTTTAGCGCTTCTAGTTGGCACGGATACGCAGTATTTT. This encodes CASSLALLVGTDTQYF.

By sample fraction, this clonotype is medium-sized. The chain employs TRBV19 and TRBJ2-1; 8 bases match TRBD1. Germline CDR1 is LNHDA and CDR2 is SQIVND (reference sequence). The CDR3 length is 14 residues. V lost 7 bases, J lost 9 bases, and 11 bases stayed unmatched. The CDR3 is CASTITGGQSEQFF. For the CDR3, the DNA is TGTGCCAGTACAATAACAGGGGGGCAGAGTGAGCAGTTCTTC.

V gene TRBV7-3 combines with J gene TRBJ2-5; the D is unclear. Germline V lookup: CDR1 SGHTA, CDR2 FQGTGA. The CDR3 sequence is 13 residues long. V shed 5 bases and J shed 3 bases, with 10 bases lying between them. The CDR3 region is CASSDPNEETQYF. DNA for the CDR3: TGTGCCAGCAGCGACCCAAACGAAGAGACCCAGTACTTC. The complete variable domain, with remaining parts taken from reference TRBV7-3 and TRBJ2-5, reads GAGVSQTPSNKVTEKGKYVELRCDPISGHTALYWYRQSLGQGPEFLIYFQGTGAADDSGLPNDRFFAVRPEGSVSTLKIQRTERGDSAVYLCASSDPNEETQYFGPGTRLLVL.